These 21 T cell receptor beta chains were sequenced from one sample in a study of shared clonotypes between healthy human individuals. CD45RO-negative, CCR7-selected cells formed the naive CD8 fraction, which excluded terminally differentiated effector memory CD45RA+ cells. Only in-frame clones appear in the TCRdb table, and some are missing; sequencing was by immunoSEQ multiplex PCR. The sample has 1.5 million to 2.5 million clones, 85% to 95% seen once. The sequencing sample was made of naive CD8+ T cells sorted from blood. The receptors were sampled from a man between 18 and 35 years old in good health.

The V call is TRBV19, the J call TRBJ2-3; D may be TRBD2 (5 bases). The CDR3 totals 13 residues. Germline V lookup: CDR1 LNHDA, CDR2 SQIVND (reference sequence). Trimming removed 10 bases from V and 2 bases from J, with 13 bases in between. CDR3: CATSSIHTDTQYF. The CDR3, as DNA: TGTGCCACCTCTAGCATACACACAGATACGCAGTATTTT.

J is TRBJ2-7 and V is TRBV7-6; no definite D call. The CDR3 runs 12 residues. Germline assignment: CDR1 SGHVS and CDR2 FNYEAQ. The V gene lost 5 bases and the J gene lost 7 bases, with 12 bases spanning the gap. The CDR3 region has the DNA TGTGCCAGCAGCACCCACAGAGAAGAGCAGTACTTC. This translates into CASSTHREEQYF.

The V and J genes are TRBV6-5 and TRBJ1-2; TRBD1 aligns across 8 bases. Germline V gene lookup returns CDR1 MNHEY and CDR2 SVGAGI. The CDR3 sequence is 16 residues long. Trimming at V came to 2 bases and at J to 5 bases, leaving 10 bases not matched to a gene. Here the CDR3 DNA reads TGTGCCAGCAGTTACCTTGTAGGGACAGGCCCTTATGGCTACACCTTC. It translates to CASSYLVGTGPYGYTF.

The sample holds a few counts of this clone. The same CDR3 can be traced to other DNA sequences in this sample. The chain carries TRBV5-6 and TRBJ2-7; no clear D. The length of the CDR3 is 11 residues. With 0 bases removed from V and 5 bases from J, the gap between germline ends came to 3 bases. Germline V CDR1 and CDR2: SGHDT, YYEEEE. CDR3 residues: CASSLVDEQYF. CDR3 nucleotides: TGTGCCAGCAGCTTGGTGGACGAGCAGTACTTC.

The rearrangement links TRBV25-1 to TRBJ2-2; D gene uncertain. Germline V lookup: CDR1 MGHDK, CDR2 SYGVNS. CDR3 length: 15 amino acids. V shed 5 bases and J shed 4 bases, with 14 bases lying between them. CDR3 in DNA: TGTGCCAGCAGTATGAGTGAGGTCCTCACCGGGGAGCTGTTTTTT. Translating it yields CASSMSEVLTGELFF. The variable domain in full, completed from reference TRBV25-1 and TRBJ2-2, reads EADIYQTPRYLVIGTGKKITLECSQTMGHDKMYWYQQDPGMELHLIHYSYGVNSTEKGDLSSESTVSRIRTEHFPLTLESARPSHTSQYLCASSMSEVLTGELFFGEGSRLTVL.

The chain combines TRBV29-1 with TRBJ1-1; D remains ambiguous. Looked up from germline, CDR1 is SQVTM and CDR2 is ANQGSEA. The CDR3 runs 11 residues. V lost 6 bases and J 6 bases, leaving 11 bases between the germline ends. CDR3 sequence (DNA): TGCAGCGTGCTATCGGGATCTGAAGCTTTCTTT. Translation gives CSVLSGSEAFF. Full variable domain (remainder filled in from reference TRBV29-1 and TRBJ1-1): SAVISQKPSRDICQRGTSLTIQCQVDSQVTMMFWYRQQPGQSLTLIATANQGSEATYESGFVIDKFPISRPNLTFSTLTVSNMSPEDSSIYLCSVLSGSEAFFGQGTRLTVV.

This chain connects TRBV28 to TRBJ1-1; weak D call: TRBD1 (5 bases). Germline CDR1 is MDHEN and CDR2 is SYDVKM. The ends were cut back, 6 bases at V and 0 bases at J, with 14 bases in the middle. This CDR3 has 15 amino acids. CDR3 region: CASSSMQGLNTEAFF. The CDR3 DNA follows: TGTGCCAGCAGCTCGATGCAGGGATTGAACACTGAAGCTTTCTTT.

The chain combines TRBV9 with TRBJ2-7; weak D call: TRBD2 (8 bases). Looked up from germline, CDR1 is SGDLS and CDR2 is YYNGEE. V was pared by 3 bases and J by 0 bases, with 16 bases between. The CDR3 spans 16 residues. The CDR3 sequence is CASSAGGTADSYEQYF. Here the CDR3 DNA reads TGTGCCAGCAGCGCGGGGGGGACAGCCGACTCCTACGAGCAGTACTTC.

The chain is built from TRBV10-2 and TRBJ2-1, with a possible D match to TRBD1 (5 bases). This CDR3 has 12 residues. Trimming removed 3 bases at V and 10 bases at J, with 10 bases between. Germline V gene sequence: CDR1 WSHSY, CDR2 SAAADI. For the CDR3, the DNA is TGCGCCAGCAGTGAAGGGGCGGACGAGCAGTTCTTC. This gives the protein CASSEGADEQFF.

The chain combines TRBV28 with TRBJ1-2, with TRBD1 identical over 7 bases. Germline V gene lookup returns CDR1 MDHEN and CDR2 SYDVKM. With 5 bases clipped from V and 6 bases from J, the junction kept 6 bases outside the gene matches. The CDR3 is 13 amino acids. CDR3 DNA sequence: TGTGCCAGCAGTCTGACAGGGCGGGATGGCTACACCTTC. It codes for CASSLTGRDGYTF.

V usage is TRBV6-1 and J usage is TRBJ2-7; possibly TRBD2 for D (6 bases). The V gene's germline CDR1 is MNHNS and CDR2 SASEGT. This CDR3 spans 13 amino acids. The ends were cut back, 8 bases at V and 1 base at J, with 12 bases in the middle. As DNA, the CDR3 is TGTGCCAGCGCCTGGGCGGGGTCCTACGAGCAGTACTTC. Translating gives CASAWAGSYEQYF.

This chain joins TRBV27 and TRBJ2-2, with TRBD1 matching 8 bases. This CDR3 region has 14 residues. The germline V gene encodes CDR1 MNHEY and CDR2 SMNVEV (reference sequence). J lost 7 bases, V lost 4 bases, and 5 bases had no gene match. The CDR3 is CASSYGQGHGELFF. CDR3 DNA: TGTGCCAGCAGTTACGGACAGGGTCACGGGGAGCTGTTTTTT.

This sequence joins TRBV10-3 and TRBJ2-7, with 10 bases lining up with TRBD2. The CDR3 has 12 residues. Germline CDR1 ENHRY, CDR2 SYGVKD. Losses at the gene ends were 8 bases for V and 7 bases for J; bases not matched to a gene: 5. The CDR3 spells CAILAGAGEQYF. The CDR3 coding sequence is TGTGCCATCCTAGCGGGAGCGGGGGAGCAGTACTTC.

This clone was counted once. The gene calls are TRBV27 and TRBJ2-7; 7 bases fit TRBD2. CDR1 is MNHEY and CDR2 is SMNVEV in the germline V gene (reference sequence). After removal of 5 bases from V and 2 bases from J, the junction contained 6 bases not matched to a gene. The CDR3 contains 14 residues. The CDR3 protein is CASSPGAGTYEQYF. CDR3 sequence (DNA): TGTGCCAGCAGTCCGGGAGCGGGGACCTACGAGCAGTACTTC.

The CDR3 here is CASSSPGLGDTEAFF. DNA for the CDR3: TGTGCCAGCAGCTCGCCAGGGTTGGGGGACACTGAAGCTTTCTTT. V usage is TRBV13 and J usage is TRBJ1-1; D might be TRBD1 (5 bases). Per the germline V gene, CDR1 is PRHDT and CDR2 is FYEKMQ (reference sequence). Trimming stripped 4 bases from V and 3 bases from J, with 15 bases between. This CDR3 has 15 amino acids.

This clone occurred once. V and J are TRBV28 and TRBJ2-5; 10 bases match TRBD1. This CDR3 is built from 13 residues. Germline CDR1 reads MDHEN; CDR2 reads SYDVKM. V dropped 6 bases and J dropped 5; count of bases not matched to a gene: 3. The CDR3 coding sequence is TGTGCCAGCAGGACAGGGGGCGGTGAGACCCAGTACTTC. It yields the protein CASRTGGGETQYF.

The chain employs TRBV6-6 and TRBJ2-1; 7 bases agree with TRBD2. Germline CDR1 MNHNY, CDR2 SVGAGI (reference sequence). The CDR3 is 16 residues long. Germline trimming cut 4 bases from V and 4 bases from J; bases unmatched to any gene: 10. The CDR3 spells CASSSHWGGGYNEQFF. CDR3 DNA sequence: TGTGCCAGCAGTTCCCACTGGGGGGGAGGTTACAATGAGCAGTTCTTC.

The rearrangement uses TRBV29-1 and TRBJ2-5; TRBD1 is a possible D gene (6 bases). The end of the DNA aligns better with TRBJ2-7, so the J call may be wrong. Germline V gene lookup returns CDR1 SQVTM and CDR2 ANQGSEA. The CDR3 has 13 amino acids. The CDR3 sequence: CSVESGVTYEQYF. The CDR3 DNA reads as TGCAGCGTTGAATCAGGGGTAACCTACGAGCAGTACTTC.

This chain connects TRBV4-1 to TRBJ1-2, with 7 bases identical to TRBD1. Germline V lookup: CDR1 MGHRA, CDR2 YSYEKL. Trimming at V came to 4 bases and at J to 5 bases, leaving 10 bases not matched to a gene. The CDR3 totals 15 residues. The CDR3 here is CASSPGQVAGYGYTF. CDR3 sequence (DNA): TGCGCCAGCAGCCCCGGACAGGTCGCAGGGTATGGCTACACCTTC.

The rearrangement links TRBV7-8 to TRBJ1-1; no definite D call. The CDR3 is made up of 14 amino acids. Germline V CDR1 and CDR2: SGHVS, FQNEAQ. Trimming pared 5 bases from V and 6 bases from J, leaving 16 bases between. The CDR3 here is CASSLTTRYSEAFF. The CDR3, as DNA: TGTGCCAGCAGCCTAACCACCAGGTACTCTGAAGCTTTCTTT.

The chain couples TRBV2 to TRBJ2-4; D unclear. The CDR3 contains 17 residues. CDR1 is SNHLY, CDR2 FYNNEI, per germline. V lost 1 base to trimming and J lost 1 base, with 14 bases between them. The CDR3 DNA is TGTGCCAGCAGTGAAGGGGTGGCGTTGAGTGCCAAAAACATTCAGTACTTC. Amino acid sequence: CASSEGVALSAKNIQYF. Filled out from reference TRBV2 and TRBJ2-4, the complete variable domain reads EPEVTQTPSHQVTQMGQEVILRCVPISNHLYFYWYRQILGQKVEFLVSFYNNEISEKSEIFDDQFSVERPDGSNFTLKIRSTKLEDSAMYFCASSEGVALSAKNIQYFGAGTRLSVL.